One sample yielded the 18 T cell receptor beta chains listed below, sequenced in a study of blood T cell repertoires in COVID-19. Data came from immunoSEQ multiplex PCR; TCRdb stores just in-frame clones and leaves some out. This table has some 30,000 clones, roughly 90% appearing once. The specimen was peripheral blood. All receptors derive from a human donor in a cohort sampled during active COVID-19.

The chain is built from TRBV28 and TRBJ2-7; possibly TRBD1 for D (5 bases). Germline V lookup: CDR1 MDHEN, CDR2 SYDVKM. V lost 8 bases and J lost 6, with 20 bases in between. The CDR3 runs 14 residues. CDR3 DNA sequence: TGTGCCAGCTGTCCCGTTTGGGGCCCGGGCGAGCAGTACTTC. This translates into CASCPVWGPGEQYF.

The chain uses TRBV6-5 and TRBJ1-2, with D maybe TRBD1 (6 bases). The germline CDR1 and CDR2 sequences are MNHEY and SVGAGI. The CDR3 is made up of 14 amino acids. The V end was cut by 0 bases, the J end by 5 bases, with 10 bases between. The CDR3 nucleotides are TGTGCCAGCAGTTACTCTGCACAGGGATATGGCTACACCTTC. Its protein product is CASSYSAQGYGYTF.

The V gene is TRBV6-6, the J gene TRBJ1-6; TRBD1 agrees at 7 bases. Looked up from germline, CDR1 is MNHNY and CDR2 is SVGAGI (reference sequence). The CDR3 is 16 residues long. The ends lost 6 bases at V and 11 bases at J; junction bases unmatched: 16. DNA of the CDR3: TGTGCCAGCAGCCACCCCATAGGGGGCGCGGGGACACCCCTCCACTTT. This encodes CASSHPIGGAGTPLHF.

This chain connects TRBV13 to TRBJ1-4, with TRBD1 matching 10 bases. Per the germline V gene, CDR1 is PRHDT and CDR2 is FYEKMQ (reference sequence). The V segment lost 5 bases and the J segment 7 bases; nucleotides outside the gene matches: 4. The CDR3 is 14 residues long. The chain's CDR3 is CASSVRDRGEKLFF. In DNA, the CDR3 is TGTGCCAGCAGCGTACGGGACAGGGGTGAAAAACTGTTTTTT.

V is TRBV25-1 and J is TRBJ2-1; D may be TRBD2 (7 bases). CDR3 length: 14 residues. From germline, CDR1 is MGHDK and CDR2 SYGVNS. The V and J ends lost 3 bases and 7 bases respectively, with 13 bases between them. CDR3 residues: CASSERGGRNEQFF. The CDR3 DNA reads as TGTGCCAGCAGTGAGAGGGGGGGCAGGAATGAGCAGTTCTTC.

CDR3 nucleotides: TGCGCCAGCAGCTCGGGGCTTCGACAGGGTGGGAATTCACCCCTCCACTTT. It codes for CASSSGLRQGGNSPLHF. The chain recombines TRBV5-1 with TRBJ1-6, with 7 nucleotides matching TRBD1. The CDR3 length is 17 residues. Germline CDR1 reads SGHRS; CDR2 reads YFSETQ. Unmatched junction bases numbered 13, after V lost 3 bases and J lost 7 bases.

This clone showed up just once. The V gene is TRBV7-9, the J gene TRBJ1-4; 7 positions match TRBD1. Germline trimming cut 5 bases from V and 7 bases from J; bases unmatched to any gene: 13. Germline values: CDR1 SEHNR, CDR2 FQNEAQ (reference sequence). The CDR3 is made up of 16 amino acids. CDR3 protein: CASSGPKQGRGEKLFF. DNA for the CDR3: TGTGCCAGCAGCGGACCTAAACAGGGGCGAGGTGAAAAACTGTTTTTT.

J is TRBJ2-7 and V is TRBV6-5; 9 nucleotides match TRBD2. The germline gives CDR1 MNHEY, CDR2 SVGAGI. This CDR3 contains 15 residues. V lost 0 bases and J lost 3; bases outside the gene matches: 3. The CDR3, as DNA: TGTGCCAGCAGTTACTCGAGCGGGGGGCTCTACGAGCAGTACTTC. This codes for CASSYSSGGLYEQYF.

This sequence joins TRBV3-1 (or the pseudogene TRBV3-2) and TRBJ2-7; TRBD1 matches at 7 bases. The CDR3 has 13 amino acids. Germline CDR1 is LGHDT and CDR2 is YNNKEL (reference sequence). V dropped 7 bases and J dropped 5; count of bases not matched to a gene: 8. Written as DNA, the CDR3 is TGTGCCAGCAACCTACAGGGGACCCACGAGCAGTACTTC. Translating it yields CASNLQGTHEQYF.

The chain links TRBV2 to TRBJ1-2; D ambiguous. The CDR3 is 13 residues long. Germline V gene sequence: CDR1 SNHLY, CDR2 FYNNEI. Between the trimmed V and J ends, which lost 2 bases and 2 bases, there was a span of 6 bases. The CDR3 DNA reads TGTGCCAGCAGTGAAACCAGGAACTATGGCTACACCTTC. Protein product: CASSETRNYGYTF.

The rearrangement uses TRBV13 and TRBJ2-7; TRBD2 matches at 7 bases. The CDR3 loop spans 13 amino acids. V dropped 5 bases and J dropped 1; count of bases not matched to a gene: 2. Germline-derived CDR1 and CDR2 are PRHDT and FYEKMQ (reference sequence). As DNA, the CDR3 is TGTGCCAGCAGCCAGGGAGGGTCCTACGAGCAGTACTTC. It codes for CASSQGGSYEQYF.

This chain joins TRBV5-1 and TRBJ2-5; TRBD2 agrees at 9 bases. The trim removed 1 base at V and 3 bases at J, leaving 7 bases unmatched. Germline CDR1 is SGHRS and CDR2 is YFSETQ. This CDR3 has 16 residues. The CDR3 protein is CASSLSPIAGEETQYF. CDR3 in DNA: TGCGCCAGCAGCTTGTCTCCGATAGCGGGGGAAGAGACCCAGTACTTC.

V is TRBV10-3 and J is TRBJ1-6; possible D gene TRBD1, 6 bases. Germline V gives CDR1 ENHRY, CDR2 SYGVKD. V dropped 7 bases and J dropped 0 bases, with 7 bases sitting between them. The CDR3 consists of 14 residues. The CDR3 reads CAIKDSSYNSPLHF. In DNA, the CDR3 is TGTGCCATCAAGGACAGCTCCTATAATTCACCCCTCCACTTT.

The chain links TRBV5-3 to TRBJ2-1, with a tentative D call TRBD1 (6 bases). TRBV5-3 is an ORF; its function is uncertain. This CDR3 has 16 amino acids. Trimming cost V 5 bases and J 4 bases, with 19 bases left between them. CDR3 sequence reads: CARRRRGQSLYNEQFF. CDR3 nucleotide sequence: TGTGCCAGAAGGCGTCGTGGACAGTCGCTTTACAATGAGCAGTTCTTC.

The chain combines TRBV30 with TRBJ1-2, with D unresolved. The V end lost 5 bases, the J end lost 7 bases, and 8 bases lay between the germline ends. The CDR3 covers 10 residues. Germline CDR1 is GTSNPN and CDR2 is SVGIG (reference sequence). The CDR3 DNA reads TGTGCCTGGGACCTACGTGGCTACACCTTC. This gives the protein CAWDLRGYTF.

The chain couples TRBV4-1 to TRBJ2-5; 8 nucleotides match TRBD2. Germline CDR1 is MGHRA and CDR2 is YSYEKL. This CDR3 is built from 15 residues. J was trimmed by 5 bases and V by 4 bases; bases with no gene match: 9. The CDR3 DNA follows: TGCGCCAGCAGCCTCCCCGGGAGGGGTATGGAGACCCAGTACTTC. Its protein product is CASSLPGRGMETQYF.

The chain combines TRBV5-1 with TRBJ2-2, with 13 bases aligning to TRBD2. The CDR3 is 19 amino acids. V lost 0 bases to trimming and J lost 1 base; unmatched junction nucleotides: 6. Per germline, CDR1 SGHRS and CDR2 YFSETQ. CDR3 loop: CASSLARTSGGENTGELFF. CDR3 nucleotides: TGCGCCAGCAGCTTGGCGCGGACTAGCGGGGGCGAGAACACCGGGGAGCTGTTTTTT.

This clone was counted once. The rearrangement uses TRBV19 and TRBJ1-5, with D hard to call. There are 16 residues in the CDR3. V was clipped by 3 bases and J by 4 bases, with 16 bases between them. Germline assignment: CDR1 LNHDA and CDR2 SQIVND (reference sequence). The CDR3 DNA is TGTGCCAGTAGTATTGGAGACCTTATAGGAAATCAGCCCCAGCATTTT. The encoded protein is CASSIGDLIGNQPQHF.